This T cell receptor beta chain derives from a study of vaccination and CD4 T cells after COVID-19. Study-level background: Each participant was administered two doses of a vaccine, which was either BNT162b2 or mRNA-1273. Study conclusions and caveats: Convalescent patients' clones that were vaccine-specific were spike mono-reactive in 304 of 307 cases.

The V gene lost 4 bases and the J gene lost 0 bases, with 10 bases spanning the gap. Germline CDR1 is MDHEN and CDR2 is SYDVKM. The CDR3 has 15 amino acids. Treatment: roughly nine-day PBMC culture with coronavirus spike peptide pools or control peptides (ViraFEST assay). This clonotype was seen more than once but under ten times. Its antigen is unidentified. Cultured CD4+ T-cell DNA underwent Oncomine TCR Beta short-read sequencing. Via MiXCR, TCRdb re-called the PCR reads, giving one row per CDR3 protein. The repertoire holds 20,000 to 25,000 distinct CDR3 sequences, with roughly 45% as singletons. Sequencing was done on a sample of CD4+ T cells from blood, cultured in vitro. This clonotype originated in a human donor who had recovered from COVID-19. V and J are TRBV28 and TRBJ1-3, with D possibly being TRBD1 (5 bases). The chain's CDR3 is CASSYPRGSGNTIYF. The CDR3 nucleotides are TGTGCCAGCAGTTACCCGAGGGGCTCTGGAAACACCATATATTTT.